The T cell receptor (beta chain) under discussion was sequenced for a study of T cell responses to AZD1222 COVID-19 vaccine. Study findings and constraints: Nearly half of spike-specific TCRs reportedly target variant regions that are unmutated in the B.1.351 and B.1.1.7 variants. After the peak T cell response, and only then, were repertoires sampled.

Here immunoSEQ multiplex PCR was the method, and the copy in TCRdb shows in-frame clones only, minus some. This repertoire shows 80,000 or so clones, 88% found once; its top ten account for approximately 4.7%. CDR1 and CDR2 (germline): LNHNV, YYDKDF (reference sequence). J was trimmed by 5 bases and V by 5 bases; bases with no gene match: 8. This CDR3 spans 15 amino acids. This clone was recorded once. Antigen unknown. This clonotype was sampled from an adult in good health. The chain combines TRBV15 with TRBJ2-5; 10 nucleotides align to TRBD1. Material: peripheral blood, obtained on day 0 of MenACWY control vaccination. CDR3 DNA: TGTGCCACCAGCGGGGGACAGGGGTTCGGGGAGACCCAGTACTTC. Its protein is CATSGGQGFGETQYF.